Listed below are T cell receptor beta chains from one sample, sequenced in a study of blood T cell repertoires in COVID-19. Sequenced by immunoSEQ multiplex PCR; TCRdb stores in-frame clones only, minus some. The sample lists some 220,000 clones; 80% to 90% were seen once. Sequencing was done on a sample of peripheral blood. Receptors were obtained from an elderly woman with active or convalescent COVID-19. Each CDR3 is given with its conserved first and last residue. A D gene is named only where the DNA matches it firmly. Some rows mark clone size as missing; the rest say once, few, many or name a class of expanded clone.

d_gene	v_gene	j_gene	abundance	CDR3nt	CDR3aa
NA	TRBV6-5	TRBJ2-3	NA	TGTGCCAGCTCAGGTGCGGGGGCAGGGGATACGCAGTATTTT	CASSGAGAGDTQYF
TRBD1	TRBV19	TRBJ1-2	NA	TGTGCCAGTAGTTTCCCCGGGACAGGTGACTATGGCTACACCTTC	CASSFPGTGDYGYTF
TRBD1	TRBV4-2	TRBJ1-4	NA	TGTGCCAGCAGCTTAACAGGGGGACCCCTGGAAAAACTGTTTTTT	CASSLTGGPLEKLFF
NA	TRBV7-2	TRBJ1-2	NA	TGTGCCAGCAGCTTAGGGCAGGGTCTGGGCTACACCTTC	CASSLGQGLGYTF
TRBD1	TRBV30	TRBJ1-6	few	TGTGCCTGGTCTGATCAAGGGACAGGGAATTCACCCCTCCACTTT	CAWSDQGTGNSPLHF
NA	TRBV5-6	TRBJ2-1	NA	TGTGCCAGCAGCCTCCGAGGGGGGGCGGGAGCTGGGAATGAGCAGTTCTTC	CASSLRGGAGAGNEQFF
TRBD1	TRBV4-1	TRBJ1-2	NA	TGCGCCAGCAGCCAAGCGGACAGGGATGATGGCTACACCTTC	CASSQADRDDGYTF
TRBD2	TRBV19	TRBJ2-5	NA	TGTGCCAGTAGTCGACGGACTAGCGGAGGTGGGACCCAGTACTTC	CASSRRTSGGGTQYF
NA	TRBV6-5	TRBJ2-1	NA	TGTGCCAGCAGCCCCGGCTACGGGTCTTTGGATGAGCAGTTCTTC	CASSPGYGSLDEQFF
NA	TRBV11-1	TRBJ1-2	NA	TGTGCCAGCAGCTCGGGACTGCTCCCTGGCTACACCTTC	CASSSGLLPGYTF
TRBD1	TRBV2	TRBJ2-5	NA	TGTGCCAGCAGTGAAGGGACAGGGGGAGAGACCCAGTACTTC	CASSEGTGGETQYF
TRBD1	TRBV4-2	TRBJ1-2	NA	TGTGCCAGCAGCCAAGTAGAGGGGGCCCCCTCTAACTATGGCTACACCTTC	CASSQVEGAPSNYGYTF
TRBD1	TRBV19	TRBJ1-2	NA	TGTGCCAGTAGTATGGACAGGGTCGGCTACACCTTC	CASSMDRVGYTF
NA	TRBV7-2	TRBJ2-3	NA	TGTGCCAGCAGCTTAATTAGGGGAAGGGGTGGGCATACAGATACGCAGTATTTT	CASSLIRGRGGHTDTQYF
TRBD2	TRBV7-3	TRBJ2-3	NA	TGTGCCAGCAGCAAGACTAGCGGAGCCACAGATACGCAGTATTTT	CASSKTSGATDTQYF
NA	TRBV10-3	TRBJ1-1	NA	TGTGCCATCAGTGAGGGGTATGGAGGGGACACTGAAGCTTTCTTT	CAISEGYGGDTEAFF
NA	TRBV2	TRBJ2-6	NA	TGTGCCAGCAGAAAACAAAGGACAGCCTCTGGGGCCAACGTCCTGACTTTC	CASRKQRTASGANVLTF
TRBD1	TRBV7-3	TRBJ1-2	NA	TGTGCCAGCAGCTTTACAGGGGGTAATGGCTACACCTTC	CASSFTGGNGYTF
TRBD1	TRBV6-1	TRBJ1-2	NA	TGTGCCAGCAGTGAAGGGACAGGGGGAGTCTATGGCTACACCTTC	CASSEGTGGVYGYTF
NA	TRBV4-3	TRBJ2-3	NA	TGCGCCAGCAGCCTGGACAGTAACACAGATACGCAGTATTTT	CASSLDSNTDTQYF
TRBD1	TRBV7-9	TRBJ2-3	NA	TGTGCCAGCAGCTCCCGACAGGGGGCTACAGATACGCAGTATTTT	CASSSRQGATDTQYF
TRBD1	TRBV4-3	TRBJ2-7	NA	TGCGCCAGCAGCCAAACCGGGACAGGTCGTTGGACGAGCAAGTACTTC	CASSQTGTGRWTSKYF
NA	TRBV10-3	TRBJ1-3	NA	TGTGCCATCAGTGAAACGGGGGCTGGAAACACCATATATTTT	CAISETGAGNTIYF
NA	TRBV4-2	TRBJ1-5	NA	TGTGCCAGCAGCCAGTCAGCAGGGGATCAACCCCAGCATTTT	CASSQSAGDQPQHF
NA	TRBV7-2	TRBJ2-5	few	TGTGCCAGCAGCGACGGACTAAGAGAGACCCAGTACTTC	CASSDGLRETQYF
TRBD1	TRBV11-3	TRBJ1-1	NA	TGTGCCAGCAGAGGACAGGGGGCTACGAACACTGAAGCTTTCTTT	CASRGQGATNTEAFF
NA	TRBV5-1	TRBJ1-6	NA	TGCGCCAGCAGCTTGGCACAGACCTATAATTCACCCCTCCACTTT	CASSLAQTYNSPLHF
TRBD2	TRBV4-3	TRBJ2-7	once	TGCGCCAGCAGCCAAGTAGCGGGACTACGCGAGCAGTACTTC	CASSQVAGLREQYF
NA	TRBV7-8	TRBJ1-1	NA	TGTGCCAGCAGCCTCACCCGGTGGGAGGGCACTGAAGCTTTCTTT	CASSLTRWEGTEAFF
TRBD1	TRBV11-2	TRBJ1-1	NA	TGTGCCAGCAGCTCCGGGACAGGGGGTACTGAAGCTTTCTTT	CASSSGTGGTEAFF
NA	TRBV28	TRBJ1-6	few	TGTGCCAGCAGAAGCCGGGGTAGAGGGAGCTCCTATAATTCACCCCTCCACTTT	CASRSRGRGSSYNSPLHF
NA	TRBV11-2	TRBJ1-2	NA	TGTGCCAGCAGCTTACGGTCGGGGGTGGGAGGCTACACCTTC	CASSLRSGVGGYTF
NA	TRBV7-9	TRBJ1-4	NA	TGTGCCAGCAGCCTCAGGGCGAACGACGAAAAACTGTTTTTT	CASSLRANDEKLFF
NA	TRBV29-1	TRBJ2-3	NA	TGCAGCGTTGACGGTAACACAGATACGCAGTATTTT	CSVDGNTDTQYF
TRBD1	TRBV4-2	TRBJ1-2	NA	TGTGCCAGCAGCCAAGCTCAGGGACAGGCCAAGGACTACACCTTC	CASSQAQGQAKDYTF
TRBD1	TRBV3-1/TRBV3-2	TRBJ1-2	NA	TGTGCCAGCAGAAAAACTGCACAGGGGGCGAGTGGCTACACCTTC	CASRKTAQGASGYTF
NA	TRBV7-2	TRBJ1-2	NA	TGTGCCAGCAGCTTAGGGCGGGACTATGGCTACACCTTC	CASSLGRDYGYTF
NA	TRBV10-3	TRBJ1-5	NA	TGTGCCATCAGTCAGGCTGAGCCCCAGCATTTT	CAISQAEPQHF
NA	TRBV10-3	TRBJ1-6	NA	TGTGCCATCAGTGAAACAGAGAATTCACCCCTCCACTTT	CAISETENSPLHF
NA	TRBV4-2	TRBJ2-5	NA	TGTGCCAGCAGCCAAGAGAGGGGGGGCCTGCCGGAGACCCAGTACTTC	CASSQERGGLPETQYF
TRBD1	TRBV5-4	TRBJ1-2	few	TGTGCCAGCAGCTTGGACAGGGGTTATGGCTACACCTTC	CASSLDRGYGYTF
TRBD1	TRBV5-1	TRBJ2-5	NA	TGCGCCAGCAGCACCGGACAGGGGCGAGAGACCCAGTACTTC	CASSTGQGRETQYF
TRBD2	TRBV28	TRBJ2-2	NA	TGTGCCAGCAGTTTACGCCTAACTAGCGGGGGGGACACCGGGGAGCTGTTTTTT	CASSLRLTSGGDTGELFF
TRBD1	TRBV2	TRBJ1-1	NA	TGTGCCAGCCGGGGACAGAGAGACTACACTGAAGCTTTCTTT	CASRGQRDYTEAFF
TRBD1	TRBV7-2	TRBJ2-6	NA	TGTGCCAGCAGCTCAGGGGGCTCTGGGGCCAACGTCCTGACTTTC	CASSSGGSGANVLTF
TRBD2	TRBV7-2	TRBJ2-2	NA	TGTGCCAGCAGCTTCGGGACTATCTACACCGGGGAGCTGTTTTTT	CASSFGTIYTGELFF
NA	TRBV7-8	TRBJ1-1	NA	TGTGCCAGCAGCTTAGGAGGGACTTGGAACACTGAAGCTTTCTTT	CASSLGGTWNTEAFF
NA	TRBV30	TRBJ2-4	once	TGTGCCTGGAGTGTACGGGGAGAAAACATTCAGTACTTC	CAWSVRGENIQYF
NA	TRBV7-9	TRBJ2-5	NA	TGTGCCAGCGGGCCGTGGGCTAGCGTCGCCGAGACCCAGTACTTC	CASGPWASVAETQYF
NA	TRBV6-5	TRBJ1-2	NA	TGTGCCAGCGGAGACAGAACTAACTATGGCTACACCTTC	CASGDRTNYGYTF
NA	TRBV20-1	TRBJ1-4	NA	TGCAGTGCTAGTTTCCGGGGAGGAGAAAAACTGTTTTTT	CSASFRGGEKLFF
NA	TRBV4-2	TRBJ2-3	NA	TGTGCCAGCAGCCAACAGAGACGAGGGGGAGCAGATACGCAGTATTTT	CASSQQRRGGADTQYF
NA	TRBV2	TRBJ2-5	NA	TGTGCCAGCAGTGAGCGGGCCCCCAGGGAGACCCAGTACTTC	CASSERAPRETQYF
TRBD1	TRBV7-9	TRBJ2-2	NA	TGTGCCAGCAGCACACGACAGGGGAAGAACACCGGGGAGCTGTTTTTT	CASSTRQGKNTGELFF
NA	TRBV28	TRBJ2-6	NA	TGTGCCAGCACCCCGGGACACAAGGGCTCTGGGGCCAACGTCCTGACTTTC	CASTPGHKGSGANVLTF
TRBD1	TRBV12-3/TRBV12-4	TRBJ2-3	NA	TGTGCCAGCAGGAACAGGGGGGCAGATACGCAGTATTTT	CASRNRGADTQYF
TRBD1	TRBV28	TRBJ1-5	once	TGTGCCAGCAGTACAGGGGTGTGGGAGCCCCAGCATTTT	CASSTGVWEPQHF
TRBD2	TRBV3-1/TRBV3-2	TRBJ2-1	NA	TGTGCCAGCAGCCTTGGGACTAGCGGGAGGGGAGGCAATGAGCAGTTCTTC	CASSLGTSGRGGNEQFF
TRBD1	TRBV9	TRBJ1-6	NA	TGTGCCAGCAGCGAGGGGGCGGGGAGCTCCTATAATTCACCCCTCCACTTT	CASSEGAGSSYNSPLHF